This T cell receptor (beta chain) was retrieved from a study of control samples from healthy donors and cancer patients. TCRdb keeps only in-frame clones here, not all; method: immunoSEQ multiplex PCR. This table holds 100,000 to 150,000 clones, under 90% found once. The germline V gene has CDR1 WSHSY and CDR2 SAAADI. This CDR3 has 16 residues. With V trimmed by 5 bases and J by 4 bases, 12 bases remained unmatched. The rearrangement joins TRBV10-2 to TRBJ2-5; TRBD1 agrees at 8 bases. The receptor comes from a man aged 50 to 59 with head and neck cancer. Sequencing was carried out using PBMCs. This CDR3 is CASSPGDWGTGETQYF. Here the CDR3 DNA reads TGCGCCAGCAGTCCAGGGGACTGGGGGACAGGAGAGACCCAGTACTTC.